The next 28 T cell receptor beta chains were all read from a single sample in a study of CD8 T cells in ankylosing spondylitis. TCRdb re-called the 5' RACE reads with MiXCR, one entry per CDR3 protein. The table includes about 240,000 distinct CDR3 sequences, approximately 9% detected once. Sequenced material: blood, either unsorted or a sorted T cell fraction (not recorded which). The source of these receptors is a male donor with ankylosing spondylitis or in good health (not recorded which).

This clonotype has just a few counts. The gene calls are TRBV3-1 and TRBJ2-4, with TRBD2 matching 11 bases. The CDR3 is 14 amino acids. V lost 6 bases, J lost 6 bases, and 4 bases stayed unmatched. Germline loops: CDR1 LGHDT, CDR2 YNNKEL (reference sequence). The DNA of the CDR3 is TGTGCCAGCAGGAGCACTAGCGGGGGAAACATTCAGTACTTC. Protein sequence: CASRSTSGGNIQYF.

This clonotype was detected many times. The V gene is TRBV10-3, the J gene TRBJ2-1, with 9 bases lining up with TRBD2. In germline, CDR1 is ENHRY, CDR2 SYGVKD. The CDR3 loop spans 16 amino acids. After removal of 2 bases from V and 6 bases from J, the junction contained 8 bases not matched to a gene. In DNA, the CDR3 is TGTGCCATCAGTGAGATTCGGGCGGGAGGGCCCAATGAGCAGTTCTTC. Its protein product is CAISEIRAGGPNEQFF.

This clonotype was found a few times. The V call is TRBV7-2, the J call TRBJ2-1, with TRBD2 matching 7 bases. The V gene end was trimmed by 0 bases and the J gene end by 8 bases; junction bases not matched to a gene: 4. The CDR3 has 14 residues. Germline V gives CDR1 SGHTA, CDR2 FQGNSA. The CDR3 protein is CASSLAGGSHEQFF. CDR3 sequence (DNA): TGTGCCAGCAGCTTAGCGGGAGGGTCCCATGAGCAGTTCTTC. Complete variable domain (other parts from reference TRBV7-2 and TRBJ2-1): GAGVSQSPSNKVTEKGKDVELRCDPISGHTALYWYRQSLGQGLEFLIYFQGNSAPDKSGLPSDRFSAERTGGSVSTLTIQRTQQEDSAVYLCASSLAGGSHEQFFGPGTRLTVL.

This clonotype was seen ten or more times. J is TRBJ2-1 and V is TRBV7-2, with 7 bases lining up with TRBD1. The CDR3 length is 14 residues. The germline V gene encodes CDR1 SGHTA and CDR2 FQGNSA. Trimming removed 5 bases from V and 5 bases from J; junction bases left unmatched: 6. The CDR3, as DNA: TGTGCCAGCAGCCCAGGGGACAGCCACAATGAGCAGTTCTTC. It yields the protein CASSPGDSHNEQFF.

This clonotype was recorded many times. This chain uses TRBV3-1 with TRBJ2-5; 11 nucleotides line up with TRBD2. There are 16 residues in the CDR3. Germline V CDR1 and CDR2: LGHDT, YNNKEL (reference sequence). The V gene end was trimmed by 5 bases and the J gene end by 3 bases; junction bases not matched to a gene: 8. The CDR3 sequence: CASSSHPGLAEETQYF. The CDR3 coding sequence is TGTGCCAGCAGCTCCCACCCGGGACTAGCGGAAGAGACCCAGTACTTC.

CDR3 region: CASSRHLGSGNEQFF. The DNA for the CDR3 is TGTGCCAGCAGCCGTCACCTGGGTTCAGGGAATGAGCAGTTCTTC. The genes are TRBV7-9 and TRBJ2-1; maybe TRBD1 (5 bases). CDR1 SEHNR and CDR2 FQNEAQ come from the germline V gene (reference sequence). The CDR3 contains 15 residues. V was pared by 5 bases and J by 7 bases, with 18 bases between.

The DNA of the CDR3 is TGTGCCAGCTCAGAACAGACCTACAATGAGCAGTTCTTC. Its translation: CASSEQTYNEQFF. The chain joins TRBV18 to TRBJ2-1, with no clear D. The V gene lost 5 bases and the J gene lost 2 bases, with 7 bases spanning the gap. The CDR3 sequence is 13 residues long. Per germline, CDR1 KGHSH and CDR2 LQKENI.

This clonotype has a count of ten or more. The chain has TRBV3-1 and TRBJ1-1, with 7 bases identical to TRBD1. Germline CDR1 is LGHDT and CDR2 is YNNKEL (reference sequence). The CDR3 runs 16 residues. The J segment lost 1 base and the V segment lost 1 base, leaving 6 bases of the junction unmatched. CDR3 coding DNA: TGTGCCAGCAGCCAAGCTCTAAGGGGGCCGAACACTGAAGCTTTCTTT. As protein: CASSQALRGPNTEAFF.

The V gene is TRBV30, the J gene TRBJ2-1; 7 bases fit TRBD1. V lost 3 bases, J lost 0 bases, and 5 bases stayed unmatched. Per the germline V gene, CDR1 is GTSNPN and CDR2 is SVGIG (reference sequence). The CDR3 loop spans 15 amino acids. The CDR3 sequence is CAWSWDSSSYNEQFF. DNA for the CDR3: TGTGCCTGGAGCTGGGACAGTTCCTCCTACAATGAGCAGTTCTTC.

As for this clonotype: With a much larger clone just one base away, this may be a read error. The J gene is TRBJ2-2, the V gene TRBV11-2; TRBD2 is a possible D gene (5 bases). Germline CDR1 is SGHAT and CDR2 is FQNNGV. The length of the CDR3 is 14 residues. V was clipped by 6 bases and J by 9 bases, with 17 bases between them. CDR3 sequence: CASSRTRSPRELFF. CDR3 coding DNA: TGTGCCAGCAGTCGGACTCGGAGCCCCAGGGAGCTGTTTTTT.

This clonotype was picked up a small number of times. The chain combines TRBV7-6 with TRBJ2-5, with 9 bases identical to TRBD2. Per germline, CDR1 SGHVS and CDR2 FNYEAQ. The CDR3 contains 16 residues. With 5 bases clipped from V and 1 base from J, the junction kept 8 bases outside the gene matches. Here the CDR3 DNA reads TGTGCCAGCAGCCGGACTAGCGACACTTCCCAAGAGACCCAGTACTTC. Protein product: CASSRTSDTSQETQYF.

This clonotype showed up just a few times. The genes are TRBV4-1 and TRBJ1-2; 12 nucleotides line up with TRBD1. This CDR3 has 15 residues. V was pared by 0 bases and J by 7 bases, with 3 bases of the junction left unmatched. CDR1 and CDR2 (germline): MGHRA, YSYEKL. CDR3 protein: CASSQEGQGAGGYTF. The DNA of the CDR3 is TGCGCCAGCAGCCAAGAGGGACAGGGGGCTGGTGGCTACACCTTC.

This clonotype was seen repeatedly, ten times or more. This chain links TRBV5-1 with TRBJ1-3; D ambiguous. Trimming removed 4 bases at V and 0 bases at J, with 14 bases between. The CDR3 length is 16 residues. The germline V gene has CDR1 SGHRS and CDR2 YFSETQ. CDR3 amino acids: CASSAAQILSGNTIYF. The CDR3 DNA is TGCGCCAGCAGCGCCGCCCAGATTCTCTCTGGAAACACCATATATTTT. Complete variable domain (other parts from reference TRBV5-1 and TRBJ1-3): KAGVTQTPRYLIKTRGQQVTLSCSPISGHRSVSWYQQTPGQGLQFLFEYFSETQRNKGNFPGRFSGRQFSNSRSEMNVSTLELGDSALYLCASSAAQILSGNTIYFGEGSWLTVV.

This clonotype turned up a few times. V usage is TRBV18 and J usage is TRBJ1-1, with D possibly being TRBD1 (5 bases). Trimming cost V 0 bases and J 5 bases, with 16 bases left between them. The germline V gene has CDR1 KGHSH and CDR2 LQKENI. This CDR3 region has 16 residues. The CDR3 protein is CASSPPGGVSLTEAFF. The CDR3 bases are TGTGCCAGCTCACCACCAGGAGGGGTATCTTTAACTGAAGCTTTCTTT.

This clonotype was detected many times. This CDR3 reads CASSWEPSNQPQHF. The CDR3, as DNA: TGCGCCAGCAGCTGGGAACCTTCTAATCAGCCCCAGCATTTT. J is TRBJ1-5 and V is TRBV5-1; D call uncertain. This CDR3 is built from 14 residues. The V and J ends lost 3 bases and 4 bases respectively, with 11 bases between them. CDR1 and CDR2 (germline): SGHRS, YFSETQ.

This clonotype was seen repeatedly, ten times or more. The V and J genes are TRBV5-6 and TRBJ2-5; possible D gene TRBD1, 6 bases. Germline V lookup: CDR1 SGHDT, CDR2 YYEEEE. V was clipped by 7 bases and J by 1 base, with 14 bases between them. The length of the CDR3 is 14 residues. CDR3 amino acids: CASRTGTVQETQYF. The CDR3 DNA sequence: TGTGCCAGCCGCACAGGGACGGTCCAAGAGACCCAGTACTTC.

In this sample, this clonotype turned up many times. The chain combines TRBV27 with TRBJ2-3; 11 bases match TRBD2. Trimming removed 6 bases from V and 2 bases from J; junction bases left unmatched: 7. Germline CDR1 MNHEY, CDR2 SMNVEV (reference sequence). The CDR3 totals 16 residues. The CDR3 spells CASSRLAGLLTDTQYF. Here the CDR3 DNA reads TGTGCCAGCAGCAGACTAGCGGGACTACTCACAGATACGCAGTATTTT.

This clonotype was seen repeatedly, ten times or more. The chain has TRBV5-6 and TRBJ2-1; no clear D. The germline CDR1 and CDR2 sequences are SGHDT and YYEEEE. Trimming took 4 bases from V and 0 from J, leaving 8 bases between them. This CDR3 is 14 amino acids long. The CDR3 coding sequence is TGTGCCAGCAGCCTGACTGGCTCCTACAATGAGCAGTTCTTC. Its protein is CASSLTGSYNEQFF.

The chain carries TRBV5-5 and TRBJ1-4, with D hard to call. CDR1 SGHKS and CDR2 YYEKEE come from the germline V gene (reference sequence). The CDR3 is 15 amino acids. Trimming cost V 3 bases and J 5 bases, with 14 bases left between them. The CDR3 protein is CASSSHRGTNEKLFF. CDR3 sequence (DNA): TGTGCCAGCAGCTCACACCGAGGAACCAATGAAAAACTGTTTTTT.

This clonotype was counted at least ten times. This rearrangement joins TRBV19 to TRBJ1-2, with D maybe TRBD1 (5 bases). Germline V gene sequence: CDR1 LNHDA, CDR2 SQIVND (reference sequence). Trimming stripped 3 bases from V and 3 bases from J, with 11 bases between. The CDR3 runs to 14 residues. The CDR3 DNA reads TGTGCCAGTAGTATCCCAGGGATACACTATGGCTACACCTTC. Residues: CASSIPGIHYGYTF.

The sample holds many counts of this clonotype. V usage is TRBV5-1 and J usage is TRBJ2-2, with 9 bases matching TRBD1. Germline values: CDR1 SGHRS, CDR2 YFSETQ. The V and J ends lost 4 bases and 4 bases, in that order; junction bases with no gene match: 5. This CDR3 spans 15 amino acids. CDR3 sequence reads: CASSTGQGSTGELFF. The CDR3 DNA follows: TGCGCCAGCAGCACTGGACAGGGGAGCACCGGGGAGCTGTTTTTT.

This clonotype was detected many times. In DNA form, the CDR3 reads TGTGCCAGCAGCCCTTGGACTAGCGGGATCTCAGAGACCCAGTACTTC. Amino acid sequence: CASSPWTSGISETQYF. The rearrangement uses TRBV14 and TRBJ2-5; TRBD2 matches at 12 bases. This CDR3 has 16 residues. The ends lost 4 bases at V and 4 bases at J; junction bases unmatched: 7. Germline lookup yields CDR1 SGHDN and CDR2 FVKESK.

This clonotype was seen at least ten times. The V gene is TRBV11-1, the J gene TRBJ2-1, with 13 bases that match TRBD2. The CDR3 covers 15 residues. Unmatched junction bases numbered 1, after V lost 3 bases and J lost 5 bases. From germline, CDR1 is SGHAT and CDR2 FQDESV (reference sequence). CDR3 region: CASSFGTSGNNEQFF. DNA for the CDR3: TGTGCCAGCAGCTTCGGGACTAGCGGGAACAATGAGCAGTTCTTC.

In this sample, this clonotype turned up many times. The genes are TRBV7-2 and TRBJ1-2, with 8 bases aligning to TRBD1. After removal of 2 bases from V and 7 bases from J, the junction contained 15 bases not matched to a gene. The germline gives CDR1 SGHTA, CDR2 FQGNSA. The CDR3 covers 17 residues. The CDR3 spells CASSLLKTGQGLSGYTF. CDR3 DNA sequence: TGTGCCAGCAGCTTATTAAAAACCGGACAGGGTTTATCTGGCTACACCTTC.

This clonotype was detected many times. The chain links TRBV5-1 to TRBJ2-5; D unresolved. The CDR3 is made up of 14 amino acids. The V and J ends lost 4 bases and 0 bases respectively, with 10 bases between them. Looked up from germline, CDR1 is SGHRS and CDR2 is YFSETQ. The CDR3 DNA reads TGCGCCAGCAGCGGAGACACCTACCAAGAGACCCAGTACTTC. As protein: CASSGDTYQETQYF. Variable domain in full (rest from reference TRBV5-1 and TRBJ2-5): KAGVTQTPRYLIKTRGQQVTLSCSPISGHRSVSWYQQTPGQGLQFLFEYFSETQRNKGNFPGRFSGRQFSNSRSEMNVSTLELGDSALYLCASSGDTYQETQYFGPGTRLLVL.

This clonotype was recorded at least ten times. The chain has TRBV24-1 and TRBJ2-7; 10 nucleotides align to TRBD2. V dropped 5 bases and J dropped 3; count of bases not matched to a gene: 9. The CDR3 length is 16 residues. Germline values: CDR1 KGHDR, CDR2 SFDVKD. DNA of the CDR3: TGTGCCACCAGTGCCGACGGAGCTAGCGGGAGCTACGAGCAGTACTTC. It translates to CATSADGASGSYEQYF.

The genes are TRBV7-9 and TRBJ2-1; D may be TRBD1 (6 bases). The V gene lost 3 bases and the J gene lost 5 bases, with 14 bases spanning the gap. This CDR3 has 15 amino acids. Germline-derived CDR1 and CDR2 are SEHNR and FQNEAQ (reference sequence). The CDR3 loop is CASSLTGPEDNEQFF. DNA of the CDR3: TGTGCCAGCAGCTTGACAGGTCCCGAGGACAATGAGCAGTTCTTC.

This clonotype occurred many times. The chain joins TRBV7-9 to TRBJ2-2; 7 positions match TRBD1. Germline V gives CDR1 SEHNR, CDR2 FQNEAQ (reference sequence). V was clipped by 5 bases and J by 3 bases; unmatched bases: 6. This CDR3 contains 15 residues. CDR3 sequence: CASSPNTGDTGELFF. CDR3 bases: TGTGCCAGCAGCCCTAATACAGGGGACACCGGGGAGCTGTTTTTT.